This T cell receptor beta chain was sequenced in a study of vaccination effects on CD4 cells after COVID-19. Study-level results: The study had few convalescent patients and no early post-infection timepoints.

This clone was counted between two and nine times. The antigen remains undetermined. Using immunoSEQ multiplex PCR, the repertoire was profiled, and TCRdb retains in-frame clones only, with some absent. Altogether under 55,000 clones are present, 75% to 80% being singletons, with the ten largest covering approximately 6%. Expansion with viral peptide pools was applied to antigen-specific CD4+ T cells by the ViraFEST assay prior to sequencing. Once cultured for nine to ten days, the cells underwent separation to obtain CD4+ T cells. All vaccine recipients tested negative for nucleocapsid antibodies and had never contracted SARS-CoV-2 infection. Trimming cost V 3 bases and J 0 bases, with 6 bases left between them. The germline V gene has CDR1 WSHSY and CDR2 SAAADI. The length of the CDR3 is 14 residues.

The sample was CD4+ T cells from PBMCs cultured with HCoV-OC43 spike peptides, taken before COVID-19 vaccination. Stated subset: HCoV-OC43 spike overlapping peptide pool stimulation. The TCR comes from a human donor who received a COVID-19 vaccine. The gene calls are TRBV10-2 and TRBJ1-5; D is unclear. The CDR3 DNA sequence: TGCGCCAGCAGTGACAAAAATAGCAATCAGCCCCAGCATTTT. Its protein product is CASSDKNSNQPQHF.